A selection of T cell receptor beta chains follows, all from one sample in a study of blood T cell repertoires in COVID-19. Repertoires were generated with immunoSEQ multiplex PCR, while TCRdb's copy carries only in-frame clones and drops some. Found here are more than 95,000 clones, roughly 82% of them singletons; the top ten hold about 27%. Input material: peripheral blood. Source of these receptors: a man aged 60 to 69 with acute or convalescent COVID-19. The CDR3 runs from the conserved cysteine through the conserved F or W. D genes are given only for firm matches. Clone size appears in some rows only: once, few, many, or a class for an expanded clone.

V	D	size	J	CDR3	DNA
TRBV27	.	.	TRBJ2-1	CASSTTGTSNEQFF	TGTGCCAGCAGTACCACCGGGACTTCCAATGAGCAGTTCTTC
TRBV6-2/TRBV6-3	.	.	TRBJ1-1	CASSFLGDEAFF	TGTGCCAGCAGTTTCTTAGGGGATGAAGCTTTCTTT
TRBV3-1/TRBV3-2	.	.	TRBJ2-1	CASSHSYNEQFF	TGTGCCAGCAGCCACAGCTACAATGAGCAGTTCTTC
TRBV29-1	.	.	TRBJ2-5	CSVDVGYQETQYF	TGCAGCGTTGACGTCGGTTATCAAGAGACCCAGTACTTC
TRBV7-2	.	.	TRBJ1-1	CASSRGVEQEAFF	TGTGCCAGCAGCCGGGGTGTGGAGCAGGAAGCTTTCTTT
TRBV6-1	.	.	TRBJ2-3	CASSEAGSTTDTQYF	TGTGCCAGCAGTGAAGCGGGCAGTACCACAGATACGCAGTATTTT
TRBV10-3	TRBD1	.	TRBJ2-5	CAIAGTGGETQYF	TGTGCCATCGCCGGGACAGGGGGGGAGACCCAGTACTTC
TRBV5-4	TRBD2	.	TRBJ2-7	CASSSGGRAYEQYF	TGTGCCAGCAGCTCCGGCGGGAGGGCCTACGAGCAGTACTTC
TRBV7-2	.	.	TRBJ1-3	CASSYRDSSGNTIYF	TGTGCCAGCAGCTACAGGGATAGCTCTGGAAACACCATATATTTT
TRBV6-5	.	.	TRBJ2-1	CASPRLQGNDNEQFF	TGTGCCAGCCCTCGATTGCAGGGGAACGACAATGAGCAGTTCTTC
TRBV5-5	.	.	TRBJ2-3	CASSLGRRDTDTQYF	TGTGCCAGCAGCTTGGGTCGACGGGACACAGATACGCAGTATTTT
TRBV3-1/TRBV3-2	TRBD1	.	TRBJ2-2	CASSRQGNTGELFF	TGTGCCAGCAGCCGACAGGGGAACACCGGGGAGCTGTTTTTT
TRBV5-1	TRBD1	once	TRBJ1-1	CASSWKDRGEAFF	TGCGCCAGCAGCTGGAAAGACAGGGGGGAAGCTTTCTTT
TRBV11-2	.	.	TRBJ2-3	CASKILTGHTSTDTQYF	TGTGCCAGCAAAATTTTGACAGGACATACGAGCACAGATACGCAGTATTTT
TRBV3-1/TRBV3-2	.	.	TRBJ2-3	CASSQGLSTLGDTQYF	TGTGCCAGCAGCCAAGGGCTCTCCACCCTAGGAGATACGCAGTATTTT
TRBV20-1	.	.	TRBJ1-2	CSSGTNYGYTF	TGCAGCAGCGGGACGAACTATGGCTACACCTTC
TRBV5-1	.	few	TRBJ1-5	CASSLESNQPQHF	TGCGCCAGCAGCTTGGAGAGTAATCAGCCCCAGCATTTT
TRBV6-5	TRBD1	.	TRBJ1-1	CASSYSTGLNTEAFF	TGTGCCAGCAGTTACTCGACAGGGTTGAACACTGAAGCTTTCTTT
TRBV27	.	once	TRBJ2-7	CASSSPYEQYF	TGTGCCAGCAGTTCTCCCTACGAGCAGTACTTC
TRBV19	.	once	TRBJ1-5	CASSIYRVNQPQHF	TGTGCCAGTAGTATCTACAGGGTAAACCAGCCCCAGCATTTT
TRBV11-2	.	.	TRBJ1-2	CASSFGGGSLGYTF	TGTGCCAGCAGCTTTGGCGGGGGCTCTCTTGGCTACACCTTC
TRBV5-1	TRBD1	.	TRBJ2-2	CASSKGQGPATGELFF	TGCGCCAGCAGCAAAGGACAGGGGCCGGCCACCGGGGAGCTGTTTTTT
TRBV28	TRBD2	.	TRBJ2-3	CASSSLRLAGGPDTQYF	TGTGCCAGCAGTTCACTCCGACTAGCGGGAGGCCCAGATACGCAGTATTTT
TRBV27	TRBD1	.	TRBJ2-6	CASSRRDRGTTGANVLTF	TGTGCCAGCAGTCGACGGGACAGGGGGACCACTGGGGCCAACGTCCTGACTTTC
TRBV5-1	.	.	TRBJ1-1	CASNQGRANTEAFF	TGCGCCAGCAACCAAGGCAGGGCCAACACTGAAGCTTTCTTT
TRBV19	TRBD1	once	TRBJ2-3	CASSTRTGSNTQYF	TGTGCCAGTAGTACCCGGACAGGGTCAAATACGCAGTATTTT
TRBV4-3	.	.	TRBJ1-2	CASSRRGGNYGYTF	TGCGCCAGCAGCCGTCGTGGAGGTAACTATGGCTACACCTTC
TRBV5-4	TRBD2	.	TRBJ2-1	CASSSAEAGRYNEQFF	TGTGCCAGCAGCTCCGCGGAAGCGGGACGTTACAATGAGCAGTTCTTC
TRBV5-1	TRBD1	.	TRBJ2-3	CASSFVGQITDTQYF	TGCGCCAGCAGCTTTGTGGGACAGATAACAGATACGCAGTATTTT
TRBV11-2	.	.	TRBJ2-1	CASSPQGLRVQVNEQFF	TGTGCCAGCAGCCCACAGGGCTTGAGGGTTCAGGTCAATGAGCAGTTCTTC
TRBV5-4	TRBD1	.	TRBJ2-2	CASSTVGTGGTGELFF	TGTGCCAGCAGCACAGTAGGGACAGGGGGTACCGGGGAGCTGTTTTTT
TRBV10-3	TRBD2	few	TRBJ2-1	CAISEPGTSRDNEQFF	TGTGCCATCAGTGAGCCAGGGACTAGCCGGGACAATGAGCAGTTCTTC
TRBV7-2	.	.	TRBJ1-2	CASSLVGQADGYTF	TGTGCCAGCAGCTTAGTGGGGCAGGCGGATGGCTACACCTTC
TRBV5-1	.	once	TRBJ1-6	CASSLGRGYNSPLHF	TGCGCCAGCAGCTTGGGTCGGGGTTATAATTCACCCCTCCACTTT
TRBV7-8	TRBD1	.	TRBJ2-7	CASSLAGTASYEQYF	TGTGCCAGCAGCTTAGCCGGGACAGCGTCCTACGAGCAGTACTTC
TRBV28	TRBD2	.	TRBJ2-1	CASSWSSGSRNEQFF	TGTGCCAGCAGTTGGTCTAGCGGGAGTCGTAATGAGCAGTTCTTC
TRBV11-3	.	.	TRBJ1-2	CASSSDRMGYGYTF	TGTGCCAGCAGCTCGGACAGAATGGGCTATGGCTACACCTTC
TRBV10-3	.	.	TRBJ2-7	CAISESRAGSRYEQYF	TGTGCCATCAGTGAGTCGAGGGCCGGGAGTCGGTACGAGCAGTACTTC
TRBV18	.	.	TRBJ1-1	CASSHSTGYTEAFF	TGTGCCAGCTCCCACTCTACAGGGTACACTGAAGCTTTCTTT
TRBV10-3	.	few	TRBJ1-6	CAISSGAWSSPLHF	TGTGCCATCAGCTCGGGAGCTTGGAGTTCACCCCTCCACTTT
TRBV19	.	few	TRBJ1-5	CASSIDLDQPQHF	TGTGCCAGTAGTATAGATCTAGACCAGCCCCAGCATTTT
TRBV6-4	TRBD1	.	TRBJ2-5	CASSVRQGSTQYF	TGTGCCAGCAGTGTACGACAGGGGTCGACCCAGTACTTC
TRBV3-1/TRBV3-2	.	.	TRBJ2-2	CASSQVTRSGELFF	TGTGCCAGCAGCCAAGTTACCAGATCCGGGGAGCTGTTTTTT
TRBV12-5	TRBD2	.	TRBJ2-5	CASGLVQREPDQYF	TGTGCTAGTGGTTTGGTACAGCGGGAACCGGACCAGTACTTC
TRBV6-5	.	.	TRBJ1-6	CASSYTQRGAGSPLHF	TGTGCCAGCAGTTACACTCAACGGGGGGCAGGCTCACCCCTCCACTTT
TRBV5-4	.	hyperexpanded	TRBJ2-5	CASRSGEETQYF	TGTGCCAGCAGGAGCGGAGAAGAGACCCAGTACTTC
TRBV9	.	.	TRBJ1-5	CASSALQGNQPQHF	TGTGCCAGCAGCGCCCTACAGGGAAACCAGCCCCAGCATTTT